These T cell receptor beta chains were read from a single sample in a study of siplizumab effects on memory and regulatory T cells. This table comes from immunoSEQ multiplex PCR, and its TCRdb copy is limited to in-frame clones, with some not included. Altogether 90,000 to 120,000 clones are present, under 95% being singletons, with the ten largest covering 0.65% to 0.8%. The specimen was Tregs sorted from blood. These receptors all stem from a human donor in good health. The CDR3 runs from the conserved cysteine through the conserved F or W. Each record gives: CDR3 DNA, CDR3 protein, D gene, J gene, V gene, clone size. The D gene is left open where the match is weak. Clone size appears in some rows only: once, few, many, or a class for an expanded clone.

TGTGCCAGCAGTTTAGCGACTAGCGAGACACCTACAGATACGCAGTATTTT	CASSLATSETPTDTQYF	TRBD2	TRBJ2-3	TRBV28	-
TGTGCCAGCAGCTTGATTCAGGGGAGGGATGAAAAACTGTTTTTT	CASSLIQGRDEKLFF	-	TRBJ1-4	TRBV5-5	-
TGCAGTGCTAGAGGTAGCGGGAGTGAGTTCTTC	CSARGSGSEFF	TRBD2	TRBJ2-1	TRBV20-1	-
TGTGCCAGCAGACAGACAGGGGGAACCTACGAGCAGTACTTC	CASRQTGGTYEQYF	TRBD1	TRBJ2-7	TRBV2	-
TGCGCCAGCAGCTGGGGGGACCGGTCCTACAATGAGCAGTTCTTC	CASSWGDRSYNEQFF	-	TRBJ2-1	TRBV5-1	-
TGTGCCAGCCAGCGGACAGGAGTGTACAATGAGCAGTTCTTC	CASQRTGVYNEQFF	-	TRBJ2-1	TRBV21-1	-
TGCAGCGGGACCTCCACAGATACGCAGTATTTT	CSGTSTDTQYF	-	TRBJ2-3	TRBV29-1	-
TGTGCCAGCAGTTGGGGCGCAGCTAATGAAAAACTGTTTTTT	CASSWGAANEKLFF	-	TRBJ1-4	TRBV28	-
TGCGCCAGCAGCCATTATATAGCGGGATCTACCTACAATGAGCAGTTCTTC	CASSHYIAGSTYNEQFF	TRBD2	TRBJ2-1	TRBV4-1	-
TGTGCCAGCAGCGTAGCGCCGGACACTGAAGCTTTCTTT	CASSVAPDTEAFF	-	TRBJ1-1	TRBV9	-
TGCGCCAGCAGCCGAAGAACGGGAGGACCAACCTACGAGCAGTACTTC	CASSRRTGGPTYEQYF	TRBD2	TRBJ2-7	TRBV5-1	-
TGTGCCAGCAGGGAGGAACCCTATGGCTACACCTTC	CASREEPYGYTF	-	TRBJ1-2	TRBV6-5	once
TGTGCCAGTAGTATAGGACCGCGGGGCTACACCTTC	CASSIGPRGYTF	-	TRBJ1-2	TRBV19	-
TGCGCCAGCAGCTTGCCTGGGGGGTTTAGCACAGATACGCAGTATTTT	CASSLPGGFSTDTQYF	-	TRBJ2-3	TRBV5-1	-
TGTGCCAGCAGTGAATATCCATTGTCCGGGACAGGGGGCCGCGAGCAGTACTTC	CASSEYPLSGTGGREQYF	TRBD1	TRBJ2-7	TRBV25-1	-
TGTGCCAGCAGCTTGACGGCTAACTATGGCTACACCTTC	CASSLTANYGYTF	-	TRBJ1-2	TRBV5-8	-
TGTGCCAGCAGCAAATTACAGGGGACGTACTACGAGCAGTACTTC	CASSKLQGTYYEQYF	TRBD1	TRBJ2-7	TRBV5-4	-
TGTGCCAGCAACGAACTAGCGGGAATTAATGAGCAGTTCTTC	CASNELAGINEQFF	TRBD2	TRBJ2-1	TRBV18	-